This T cell receptor (beta chain) is drawn from a study of spatial heterogeneity in lung cancer. Across the study: Across tumor regions, counts of TCR transcripts showed a strong correlation with a T cell module score derived from matched bulk RNA-seq.

The ends were cut back, 3 bases at V and 0 bases at J, with 8 bases in the middle. CDR1 SGHTA and CDR2 FQGNSA come from the germline V gene. The CDR3 has 15 residues. The study, taken as a whole, reports: The numbers of ubiquitous and regional expanded TCRs correlated with ubiquitous and regional nonsynonymous mutations, respectively. Tumor mutation count correlated with how many alpha and beta TCRs expanded intratumorally.

Time point reported: sample taken at primary tumor resection. The donors, 70 to 80 patients with untreated early-stage non-small cell lung cancer, provided the samples. Every TCR cDNA molecule carried a tag that served as a unique molecular identifier. One entry per CDR3 protein, called by TCRdb with MiXCR from the 5' RACE reads. The data contain fewer than 11,000 distinct CDR3 sequences, 8% of them singletons. This clonotype came up many times. Antigen specificity is unknown. Specimen: lung tumor tissue, collected at surgery. V is TRBV7-2 and J is TRBJ2-2, with TRBD1 as a possible D gene (6 bases). The TCR comes from a male donor with early-stage non-small cell lung cancer. The CDR3 region is CASSFWTANTGELFF. The CDR3 region has the DNA TGTGCCAGCAGCTTCTGGACAGCGAACACCGGGGAGCTGTTTTTT.